The 24 T cell receptor beta chains presented below share a single source sample, sequenced in a study of shared clonotypes between healthy human individuals. The method was immunoSEQ multiplex PCR; TCRdb's version includes in-frame clones alone and lacks a portion of them. The sample carries about 1.5 million clones, roughly 96% recorded once. Sequences were obtained from naive CD4+ T cells sorted from blood. As for subset: CD45RA+ positively selected. The receptors come from a man aged 25 to 45 in good health.

The chain employs TRBV5-4 and TRBJ2-3, with 8 bases identical to TRBD2. This CDR3 contains 15 residues. V was clipped by 5 bases and J by 0 bases; unmatched bases: 5. CDR1 SGHNT and CDR2 YYREEE come from the germline V gene (reference sequence). The CDR3 spells CASRRAGVSTDTQYF. The DNA of the CDR3 is TGTGCCAGCAGACGAGCGGGAGTTAGCACAGATACGCAGTATTTT.

This chain links TRBV5-1 with TRBJ2-7; 11 bases line up with TRBD2. The CDR3 length is 19 residues. Unmatched junction bases numbered 11, after V lost 0 bases and J lost 0 bases. Germline V gives CDR1 SGHRS, CDR2 YFSETQ. CDR3 sequence reads: CASSLGITSGRVGSYEQYF. Here the CDR3 DNA reads TGCGCCAGCAGCTTGGGGATTACTAGCGGGAGAGTAGGCTCCTACGAGCAGTACTTC.

The gene calls are TRBV28 and TRBJ2-1; D tentatively reads TRBD1 or TRBD2 (7 bases each). Germline CDR1 reads MDHEN; CDR2 reads SYDVKM. The CDR3 has 17 residues. V dropped 3 bases and J dropped 3 bases, with 18 bases sitting between them. In DNA form, the CDR3 reads TGTGCCAGCAGTTTGGGAGGGGGCCGATGGATCTACAATGAGCAGTTCTTC. The encoded protein is CASSLGGGRWIYNEQFF.

The rearrangement uses TRBV11-2 and TRBJ2-1; perhaps TRBD2 as D (5 bases). CDR1 and CDR2 (germline): SGHAT, FQNNGV. The CDR3 contains 13 residues. Trimming stripped 4 bases from V and 7 bases from J, with 11 bases between. The CDR3 DNA follows: TGTGCCAGCAGCTCGGCGGGTGGTAATGAGCAGTTCTTC. Protein product: CASSSAGGNEQFF.

V gene TRBV11-2 combines with J gene TRBJ1-1; 11 nucleotides align to TRBD1. The J segment lost 6 bases and the V segment lost 2 bases, leaving 11 bases of the junction unmatched. The CDR3 spans 17 residues. CDR1 is SGHAT and CDR2 is FQNNGV in the germline V gene. CDR3 coding DNA: TGTGCCAGCAGCTTAACGGGACAGGGGGTTTTGTTGGCTGAAGCTTTCTTT. It is translated as CASSLTGQGVLLAEAFF.

The rearrangement joins TRBV29-1 to TRBJ2-1; D not certain. The germline V gene has CDR1 SQVTM and CDR2 ANQGSEA. The CDR3 runs 13 residues. V lost 6 bases and J lost 6, with 15 bases in between. The CDR3, as DNA: TGCAGCGTCGTCAGGCGGTGGTTCAATGAGCAGTTCTTC. Protein sequence: CSVVRRWFNEQFF.

The chain recombines TRBV5-1 with TRBJ1-1, with unresolved D. Trimming shortened V by 6 bases and J by 6 bases, and 12 bases separated the two germline ends. Germline V lookup: CDR1 SGHRS, CDR2 YFSETQ. CDR3 size: 12 residues. The CDR3 spells CASNRDNSEAFF. The CDR3, as DNA: TGCGCCAGCAATCGAGATAATTCTGAAGCTTTCTTT. Full variable domain (rest looked up from reference TRBV5-1 and TRBJ1-1): KAGVTQTPRYLIKTRGQQVTLSCSPISGHRSVSWYQQTPGQGLQFLFEYFSETQRNKGNFPGRFSGRQFSNSRSEMNVSTLELGDSALYLCASNRDNSEAFFGQGTRLTVV.

J is TRBJ2-6 and V is TRBV7-9; D may be TRBD2 (5 bases). Germline V CDR1 and CDR2: SEHNR, FQNEAQ (reference sequence). V gave up 2 bases and J gave up 4 bases, with 15 bases separating them. This CDR3 comprises 17 residues. The chain's CDR3 is CASSLRQEVEGANVLTF. In nucleotides, the CDR3 is TGTGCCAGCAGCTTACGGCAGGAGGTAGAAGGGGCCAACGTCCTGACTTTC.

This CDR3 reads CASSTSGSSYEQYF. CDR3 in DNA: TGTGCCAGCAGTACTAGCGGGAGCTCCTACGAGCAGTACTTC. The chain uses TRBV6-6 and TRBJ2-7, with 11 bases lining up with TRBD2. CDR1 MNHNY and CDR2 SVGAGI come from the germline V gene (reference sequence). This CDR3 spans 14 amino acids. Trimming at V came to 5 bases and at J to 0 bases, leaving 0 bases not matched to a gene.

The rearrangement uses TRBV7-3 and TRBJ2-2, with D hard to call. The CDR3 length is 14 residues. CDR1 and CDR2 (germline): SGHTA, FQGTGA. The V end was cut by 0 bases, the J end by 6 bases, with 8 bases between. CDR3 sequence (DNA): TGTGCCAGCAGCTTAACGGACGGAGCCGGGGAGCTGTTTTTT. Amino acid sequence: CASSLTDGAGELFF.

The chain uses TRBV5-1 and TRBJ2-5; 7 bases are a match to TRBD2. Trimming cost V 7 bases and J 4 bases; bases outside gene matches: 10. Germline-derived CDR1 and CDR2 are SGHRS and YFSETQ. This CDR3 region has 14 residues. The CDR3 reads CASSPSGILETQYF. DNA of the CDR3: TGCGCCAGCTCCCCAAGCGGGATTCTAGAGACCCAGTACTTC.

This clone was picked up a small number of times. V usage is TRBV19 and J usage is TRBJ2-3; the D gene is possibly TRBD1 (6 bases). Germline V gene data show CDR1 as LNHDA and CDR2 as SQIVND (reference sequence). This CDR3 has 15 amino acids. V shed 3 bases and J shed 1 base, with 11 bases lying between them. The CDR3 coding sequence is TGTGCCAGTAGTATTGCAGGGGCTGGCACAGATACGCAGTATTTT. Translated: CASSIAGAGTDTQYF. The full variable domain, in which reference TRBV19 and TRBJ2-3 provide the parts outside the CDR3, is DGGITQSPKYLFRKEGQNVTLSCEQNLNHDAMYWYRQDPGQGLRLIYYSQIVNDFQKGDIAEGYSVSREKKESFPLTVTSAQKNPTAFYLCASSIAGAGTDTQYFGPGTRLTVL.

The V gene is TRBV7-2, the J gene TRBJ2-7; 11 positions agree with TRBD1. Germline values: CDR1 SGHTA, CDR2 FQGNSA. The CDR3 consists of 14 residues. V was clipped by 5 bases and J by 4 bases; unmatched bases: 4. The CDR3 is CASSRGTGGYEQYF. The CDR3 nucleotides read TGTGCCAGCAGCCGAGGGACAGGGGGATACGAGCAGTACTTC.

The chain joins TRBV2 to TRBJ1-5, with D perhaps matching TRBD1 (5 bases). Germline CDR1 is SNHLY and CDR2 is FYNNEI. This CDR3 contains 15 residues. The V gene lost 4 bases and the J gene lost 6 bases, with 16 bases spanning the gap. The CDR3 DNA reads as TGTGCCAGCAGTGTGGAGGGGAAGAGGGGTCAGCCCCAGCATTTT. It is translated as CASSVEGKRGQPQHF.

V is TRBV19 and J is TRBJ2-3, with no clear D. V was shortened by 1 base and J by 5 bases, with 7 bases between the two germline ends. The CDR3 spans 13 residues. Germline lookup yields CDR1 LNHDA and CDR2 SQIVND (reference sequence). The CDR3 nucleotides read TGTGCCAGTAGTATAGGGCGCCGAGATACGCAGTATTTT. Translated, it gives CASSIGRRDTQYF.

This chain joins TRBV7-6 and TRBJ2-7; TRBD2 is a possible D gene (5 bases). Trimming removed 5 bases at V and 4 bases at J, with 12 bases between. Germline CDR1 SGHVS, CDR2 FNYEAQ. The CDR3 has 13 residues. CDR3 region: CASSRGVTYEQYF. CDR3 nucleotide sequence: TGTGCCAGCAGCCGGGGAGTCACTTACGAGCAGTACTTC. Combining the CDR3 with reference TRBV7-6 and TRBJ2-7 gives the whole variable domain GAGVSQSPRYKVTKRGQDVALRCDPISGHVSLYWYRQALGQGPEFLTYFNYEAQQDKSGLPNDRFSAERPEGSISTLTIQRTEQRDSAMYRCASSRGVTYEQYFGPGTRLTVT.

The chain combines TRBV15 with TRBJ2-1; D remains unclear. Per the germline V gene, CDR1 is LNHNV and CDR2 is YYDKDF (reference sequence). This CDR3 contains 12 residues. Trimming removed 8 bases at V and 0 bases at J, with 5 bases between. The CDR3 protein is CATFSSYNEQFF. For the CDR3, the DNA is TGTGCCACCTTTAGCTCCTACAATGAGCAGTTCTTC.

This chain links TRBV9 with TRBJ2-1, with D unclear. Germline CDR1 SGDLS, CDR2 YYNGEE. Deletions cut 4 bases from V and 5 bases from J, with 13 bases between. This CDR3 contains 14 residues. CDR3 loop: CASSTRTENNEQFF. In nucleotides, the CDR3 is TGTGCCAGCAGCACCCGGACGGAAAACAATGAGCAGTTCTTC.

About this clone itself: The sample has other DNA sequences that encode this CDR3 too. The V and J genes are TRBV29-1 and TRBJ1-1, with 7 bases aligning to TRBD1. V shed 6 bases and J 1 base; nucleotides not matched to a gene: 2. This CDR3 is 12 amino acids long. Germline V gene lookup returns CDR1 SQVTM and CDR2 ANQGSEA. CDR3 sequence: CSVRQGNTEAFF. The CDR3 DNA follows: TGCAGCGTGCGACAGGGGAACACTGAAGCTTTCTTT.

Concerning this clone itself: The junction differs from germline at one of its ends, possibly a read error. The chain links TRBV29-1 to TRBJ2-3; the D is unclear. CDR3 size: 12 residues. In germline, CDR1 is SQVTM, CDR2 ANQGSEA. CDR3 in DNA: TGCAGCGTAGAAGAGGTGTCAGATACGCAGTATTTT. Residues: CSVEEVSDTQYF.

The chain has TRBV14 and TRBJ2-3; D is ambiguous. The CDR3 extends over 15 amino acids. Trimming shortened V by 2 bases and J by 3 bases, and 12 bases separated the two germline ends. Germline V CDR1 and CDR2: SGHDN, FVKESK. The CDR3 here is CASSQFQRRTDTQYF. The CDR3 DNA reads as TGTGCCAGCAGCCAATTCCAGAGGCGGACAGATACGCAGTATTTT.

The chain has TRBV30 and TRBJ2-2; TRBD1 matches at 9 bases. The CDR3 is 14 residues long. Germline V gene sequence: CDR1 GTSNPN, CDR2 SVGIG (reference sequence). The junction had 4 bases not matched to a gene; V was cut back by 4 bases and J by 4 bases. CDR3 sequence reads: CAWTRQGGTGELFF. The DNA for the CDR3 is TGTGCCTGGACTAGACAGGGGGGCACCGGGGAGCTGTTTTTT.

The V call is TRBV7-8, the J call TRBJ2-1, with 8 bases lining up with TRBD2. J gave up 0 bases and V 4 bases, and 5 bases lay outside the gene matches. CDR1 and CDR2 (germline): SGHVS, FQNEAQ. This CDR3 has 16 amino acids. CDR3 DNA sequence: TGTGCCAGCAGCTCCATAGCGGGAAGCTCCTACAATGAGCAGTTCTTC. Its protein product is CASSSIAGSSYNEQFF.

The chain recombines TRBV28 with TRBJ1-2; TRBD1 matches at 8 bases. V shed 7 bases and J 4 bases; nucleotides not matched to a gene: 14. Germline CDR1 reads MDHEN; CDR2 reads SYDVKM. CDR3 length: 16 residues. This CDR3 reads CASKTTLDRGGYGYTF. DNA of the CDR3: TGTGCCAGCAAAACTACACTAGACAGGGGTGGCTATGGCTACACCTTC.